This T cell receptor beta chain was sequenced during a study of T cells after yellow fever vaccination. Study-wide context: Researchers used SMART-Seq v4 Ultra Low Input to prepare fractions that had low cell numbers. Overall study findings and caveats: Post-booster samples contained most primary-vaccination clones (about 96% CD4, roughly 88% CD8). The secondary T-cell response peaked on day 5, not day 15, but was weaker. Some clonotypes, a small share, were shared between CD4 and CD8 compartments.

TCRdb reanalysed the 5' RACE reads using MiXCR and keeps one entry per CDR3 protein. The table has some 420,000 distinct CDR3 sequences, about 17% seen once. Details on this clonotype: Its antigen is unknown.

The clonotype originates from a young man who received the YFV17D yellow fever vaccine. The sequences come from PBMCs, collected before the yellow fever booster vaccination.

The CDR3: CASSLFPNQFF. Written as DNA, the CDR3 is TGTGCCAGCAGCTTATTCCCCAATCAGTTCTTC. This chain links TRBV7-2 with TRBJ2-1; D gene ambiguous. Germline CDR1 reads SGHTA; CDR2 reads FQGNSA. V was cut by 2 bases and J by 13 bases, with 9 bases left in between. The CDR3 is 11 residues long.